This T cell receptor beta chain was sequenced for a study of blood T cell repertoires in COVID-19. Background on the study: In each case, the material was cDNA or gDNA derived from T cells, B-cell-depleted T cells, or PBMCs.

This CDR3 spans 13 amino acids. Trimming left V 2 bases short and J 3 bases short, with 8 bases between. Germline V gene sequence: CDR1 SNHLY, CDR2 FYNNEI. Original handling: Amplified reference gene primers provided the basis for estimating nucleated cell counts. The table came from immunoSEQ multiplex PCR; TCRdb's copy has only in-frame clones and leaves some out. The V and J calls and clone size are taken from that table; D and trimming were inferred from the DNA. The sample consists of 470,000 or so clones, approximately 83% of them appearing once. Sequenced material: peripheral blood. The clonotype originates from a human donor in a cohort sampled during active COVID-19. The chain joins TRBV2 to TRBJ2-7; a possible D gene is TRBD1 (6 bases). The CDR3 sequence is CASSERQVYEQYF. The CDR3 coding sequence is TGTGCCAGCAGTGAAAGACAGGTCTACGAGCAGTACTTC.